The following is a TCR beta chain sequence with its context. Antigen specificity is unknown. The data were obtained in a study of OX40 agonist ivuxolimab in advanced cancers. General study findings and limits: Not determined was the antigen specificity of the expanded peripheral T cells.

This CDR3 is 14 amino acids long. From germline, CDR1 is MNHEY and CDR2 SVGAGI. V shed 4 bases, J shed 0 bases, and the junction held 2 bases outside the gene matches. Sequencing used immunoSEQ multiplex PCR; TCRdb keeps in-frame clones, though not all of them. This sample yields about 31,000 clones, of which more than 85% are seen a single time; around a quarter belongs to the top ten. The clonotype originates from an adult with an advanced solid tumor such as melanoma, head and neck, liver or kidney cancer. The sample was CD4+ or CD8+ T cells sorted from blood, taken in a trial of the OX40 agonist ivuxolimab. The chain carries TRBV6-5 and TRBJ2-5; 7 nucleotides line up with TRBD1. Written as DNA, the CDR3 is TGTGCCAGCAGTTCCGACAGGGACCAAGAGACCCAGTACTTC. This codes for CASSSDRDQETQYF.